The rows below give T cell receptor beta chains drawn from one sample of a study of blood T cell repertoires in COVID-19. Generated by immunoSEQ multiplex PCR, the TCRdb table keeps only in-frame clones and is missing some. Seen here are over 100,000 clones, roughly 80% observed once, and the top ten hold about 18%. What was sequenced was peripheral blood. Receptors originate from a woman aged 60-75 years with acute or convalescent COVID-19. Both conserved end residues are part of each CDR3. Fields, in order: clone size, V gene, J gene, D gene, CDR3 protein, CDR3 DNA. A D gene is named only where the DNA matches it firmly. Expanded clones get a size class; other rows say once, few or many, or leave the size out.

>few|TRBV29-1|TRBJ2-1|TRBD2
CSVAPSGTTGHEQFF
TGCAGCGTCGCCCCTAGCGGGACAACGGGGCATGAGCAGTTCTTC
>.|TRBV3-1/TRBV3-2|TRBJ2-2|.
CASSQGAAAGELFF
TGTGCCAGCAGCCAGGGCGCAGCCGCCGGGGAGCTGTTTTTT
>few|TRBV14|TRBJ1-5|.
CASSQSLGPQHF
TGTGCCAGCAGCCAGTCACTAGGGCCCCAGCATTTT
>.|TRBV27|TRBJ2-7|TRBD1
CASSNHRDRHEYF
TGTGCCAGCAGTAACCACCGGGACAGACATGAGTACTTC
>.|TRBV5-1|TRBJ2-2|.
CASSSLSYSNTGELFF
TGCGCCAGCAGCTCCCTATCCTACTCCAACACCGGGGAGCTGTTTTTT
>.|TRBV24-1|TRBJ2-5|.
CATSDRAVQETQYF
TGTGCCACCAGTGACAGGGCGGTCCAAGAGACCCAGTACTTC
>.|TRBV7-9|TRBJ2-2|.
CASKYGGSGELFF
TGTGCCAGCAAGTACGGGGGATCTGGGGAGCTGTTTTTT
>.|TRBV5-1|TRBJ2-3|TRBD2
CASSEGTSGTDTQYF
TGCGCCAGCAGTGAGGGGACTAGCGGTACAGATACGCAGTATTTT
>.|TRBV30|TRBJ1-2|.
CAWTDRFSNYGYTF
TGTGCCTGGACCGACAGGTTCTCTAACTATGGCTACACCTTC
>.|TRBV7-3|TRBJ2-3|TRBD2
CASSFRGSLGDTQYF
TGTGCCAGCAGCTTCCGCGGGAGCCTGGGAGATACGCAGTATTTT
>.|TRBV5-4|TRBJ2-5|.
CASSSPGEGVAQYF
TGTGCCAGCAGCTCCCCAGGGGAAGGTGTGGCCCAGTACTTC
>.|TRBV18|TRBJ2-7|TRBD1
CASSPGQGGLEQYF
TGTGCCAGCTCACCGGGACAGGGGGGGTTGGAGCAGTACTTC
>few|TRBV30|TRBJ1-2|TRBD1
CAWSPRDRIYGYTF
TGTGCCTGGAGTCCCCGGGACAGAATCTATGGCTACACCTTC
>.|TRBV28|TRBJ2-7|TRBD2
CASSGAGGTYEQYF
TGTGCCAGCAGTGGAGCGGGAGGAACCTACGAGCAGTACTTC
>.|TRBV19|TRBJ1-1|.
CASRGMNTEAFF
TGTGCCAGCAGGGGAATGAACACTGAAGCTTTCTTT
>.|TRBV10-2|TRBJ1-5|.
CASSDPLYGVGNQPQHF
TGCGCCAGCAGTGACCCTTTATACGGGGTGGGCAATCAGCCCCAGCATTTT
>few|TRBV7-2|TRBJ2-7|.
CASSISSYEQYF
TGTGCCAGCAGCATCAGCTCCTACGAGCAGTACTTC
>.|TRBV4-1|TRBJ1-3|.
CASSWGRGSGNTIYF
TGCGCCAGCAGCTGGGGGCGGGGGTCTGGAAACACCATATATTTT
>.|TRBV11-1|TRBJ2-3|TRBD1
CASSLEQGAADTQYF
TGTGCCAGCAGCTTAGAACAGGGGGCGGCAGATACGCAGTATTTT
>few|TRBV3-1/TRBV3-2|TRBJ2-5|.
CASSQERTGRKETQYF
TGTGCCAGCAGCCAAGAAAGAACAGGGAGAAAAGAGACCCAGTACTTC
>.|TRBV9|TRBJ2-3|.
CASSGGGSTDTQYF
TGTGCCAGCAGCGGAGGAGGGTCCACAGATACGCAGTATTTT
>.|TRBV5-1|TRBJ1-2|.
CASSLDPDSSAGYTF
TGCGCCAGCAGCTTGGACCCGGACAGCTCCGCCGGCTACACCTTC
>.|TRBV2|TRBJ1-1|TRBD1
CASKGQGVNTEAFF
TGTGCCAGCAAGGGACAGGGAGTGAACACTGAAGCTTTCTTT
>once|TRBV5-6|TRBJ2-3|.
CASSGEAKGTQYF
TGTGCCAGCAGCGGGGAGGCCAAAGGTACGCAGTATTTT
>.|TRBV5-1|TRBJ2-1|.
CASRTSTPGGYNEQFF
TGCGCCAGCAGGACCTCAACACCGGGTGGGTACAATGAGCAGTTCTTC
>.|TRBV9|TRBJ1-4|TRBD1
CASSATGQGEKLFF
TGTGCCAGCAGCGCCACCGGACAGGGTGAAAAACTGTTTTTT
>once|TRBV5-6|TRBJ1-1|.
CASSLNRQNTEAFF
TGTGCCAGCAGCTTAAACAGGCAGAACACTGAAGCTTTCTTT
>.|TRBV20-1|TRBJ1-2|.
CSASTQGNNYGYTF
TGCAGTGCTAGTACCCAGGGAAACAACTATGGCTACACCTTC
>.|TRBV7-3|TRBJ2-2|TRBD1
CASSQDPGTDYTGELFF
TGTGCCAGCAGCCAAGACCCCGGGACAGATTACACCGGGGAGCTGTTTTTT
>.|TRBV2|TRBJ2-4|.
CASAINAGNIQYF
TGTGCCAGCGCCATCAACGCAGGAAACATTCAGTACTTC
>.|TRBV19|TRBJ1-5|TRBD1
CASSRQGANNQPQHF
TGTGCCAGTAGCCGACAGGGGGCGAACAATCAGCCCCAGCATTTT
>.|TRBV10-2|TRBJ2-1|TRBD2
CAAGTSGGYNEQFF
TGCGCCGCCGGGACTAGCGGTGGCTACAATGAGCAGTTCTTC
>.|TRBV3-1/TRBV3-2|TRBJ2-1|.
CDYSNEQFF
TGTGACTACTCCAATGAGCAGTTCTTC
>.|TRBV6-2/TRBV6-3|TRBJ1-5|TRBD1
CASSAQGLNQPQHF
TGTGCCAGCAGTGCACAGGGGCTCAATCAGCCCCAGCATTTT
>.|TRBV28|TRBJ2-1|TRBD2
CASSFSGGNLPNEQFF
TGTGCCAGCAGTTTCAGCGGGGGGAATCTCCCCAATGAGCAGTTCTTC
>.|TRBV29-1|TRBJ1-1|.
CSVDAGSREAFF
TGCAGCGTCGATGCGGGGTCTCGGGAAGCTTTCTTT
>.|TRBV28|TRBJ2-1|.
CASSSLPYNEQFF
TGTGCCAGCAGTTCCCTCCCGTACAATGAGCAGTTCTTC
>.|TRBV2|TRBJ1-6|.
CASSVQGNSPLHF
TGTGCCAGCAGTGTGCAGGGAAATTCACCCCTCCACTTT
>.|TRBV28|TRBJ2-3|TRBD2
CASTTAGGALDTQYF
TGTGCCAGCACCACAGCGGGGGGGGCTTTAGATACGCAGTATTTT
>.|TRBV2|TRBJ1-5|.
CASGGAGNQPQHF
TGTGCCAGCGGGGGGGCAGGCAATCAGCCCCAGCATTTT
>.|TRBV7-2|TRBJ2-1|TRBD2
CASSLDSGDRKDEQFF
TGTGCCAGCAGTTTAGACAGCGGGGATCGGAAGGATGAGCAGTTCTTC
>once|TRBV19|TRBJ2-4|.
CASSLSRGAQYF
TGTGCCAGTAGCCTCTCGCGGGGAGCTCAGTACTTC